A selection of T cell receptor beta chains follows, all from one sample in a study of shared clonotypes between healthy human individuals. Assay: immunoSEQ multiplex PCR; the TCRdb copy retains only in-frame clones and omits some. The data hold about 2.2 million clones, with roughly 93% observed a single time. Material: naive CD8+ T cells from PBMCs. The receptors stem from a man younger than 35 in good health. Some clones in this sample may be carry-over from other donors' samples. Both conserved end residues are part of each CDR3. Each record gives: J gene, D gene, clone size, V gene, CDR3 protein, CDR3 DNA. D genes are given only for firm matches. Rows give clone size only sometimes, using once, few, many, or a class for an expanded clone.

TRBJ1-5 NA NA TRBV19 CASSLRDPYTGDQPQHF TGTGCCAGTAGTCTCCGTGATCCCTACACAGGCGATCAGCCCCAGCATTTT
TRBJ2-7 NA NA TRBV4-1 CASSQSGLAPEQYF TGCGCCAGCAGCCAGAGCGGACTCGCACCCGAGCAGTACTTC
TRBJ2-3 NA NA TRBV28 CASSGLGAGGTDTQYF TGTGCCAGCAGTGGCCTGGGGGCGGGGGGCACAGATACGCAGTATTTT
TRBJ2-7 NA NA TRBV7-8 CASSPRVYEQYF TGTGCCAGCAGCCCGAGGGTCTACGAGCAGTACTTC
TRBJ1-2 NA NA TRBV6-5 CASSYSPTYGYTF TGTGCCAGCAGTTACTCCCCCACTTATGGCTACACCTTC
TRBJ2-2 NA NA TRBV5-6 CASSLLTKLNTGELFF TGTGCCAGCAGCTTGTTAACCAAGCTAAACACCGGGGAGCTGTTTTTT
TRBJ2-2 NA NA TRBV6-4 CASSDWGTNTGELFF TGTGCCAGCAGTGACTGGGGGACAAACACCGGGGAGCTGTTTTTT
TRBJ2-7 NA once TRBV5-1 CASSLEGFKYEQYF TGCGCCAGCAGCTTGGAAGGGTTTAAGTACGAGCAGTACTTC
TRBJ2-7 TRBD1 NA TRBV18 CASSPGTVYEQYF TGTGCCAGCTCACCAGGGACAGTCTACGAGCAGTACTTC
TRBJ2-7 NA NA TRBV9 CASSKGSGGNYEQYF TGTGCCAGCAGCAAGGGGTCTGGCGGGAACTACGAGCAGTACTTC
TRBJ2-2 NA NA TRBV11-2 CASSPFPAYDPDHTGELFF TGTGCCAGCAGCCCCTTCCCAGCATACGACCCCGATCACACCGGGGAGCTGTTTTTT
TRBJ2-2 NA NA TRBV7-9 CASTWMGELFF TGTGCCAGTACATGGATGGGGGAGCTGTTTTTT
TRBJ2-1 TRBD2 NA TRBV9 CASSGGAGGPNEQFF TGTGCCAGCAGCGGTGGGGCGGGAGGGCCGAATGAGCAGTTCTTC
TRBJ2-3 TRBD2 NA TRBV7-8 CASSLGSGLAPTDTQYF TGTGCCAGCAGCTTAGGTTCAGGACTAGCTCCGACAGATACGCAGTATTTT
TRBJ2-2 TRBD1 NA TRBV28 CASSFPGTGVTGELFF TGTGCCAGCAGTTTCCCCGGGACAGGGGTAACCGGGGAGCTGTTTTTT
TRBJ2-1 TRBD2 NA TRBV2 CARTRLADSYNEQFF TGTGCCAGAACTCGACTAGCGGATTCCTACAATGAGCAGTTCTTC
TRBJ1-1 TRBD1 NA TRBV7-9 CASSLLVGQHTEAFF TGTGCCAGCAGCCTTCTGGTGGGACAGCACACTGAAGCTTTCTTT
TRBJ2-2 NA NA TRBV2 CASSESGGTPNTGELFF TGTGCCAGCAGTGAATCGGGGGGCACTCCGAACACCGGGGAGCTGTTTTTT
TRBJ1-5 NA NA TRBV1 CTSSPSETGGENQPQHF TGCACCAGCAGCCCGTCCGAGACAGGGGGCGAAAATCAGCCCCAGCATTTT
TRBJ1-1 TRBD1 NA TRBV4-1 CASSLGAGGGTEAFF TGCGCCAGCAGCCTCGGGGCAGGGGGAGGAACTGAAGCTTTCTTT
TRBJ1-4 TRBD1 NA TRBV28 CASSRQGAEKLFF TGTGCCAGCAGCAGACAGGGAGCTGAAAAACTGTTTTTT
TRBJ1-2 NA NA TRBV6-5 CASRLQGDGYTF TGTGCCAGCAGGCTACAGGGTGATGGCTACACCTTC
TRBJ2-1 NA NA TRBV7-9 CASSSLHSTHSYNEQFF TGTGCCAGCAGCTCCCTCCACTCGACTCACTCCTACAATGAGCAGTTCTTC
TRBJ2-7 NA NA TRBV7-2 CASSLAPRTYEQYF TGTGCCAGCAGCTTAGCGCCCAGGACCTACGAGCAGTACTTC
TRBJ2-3 TRBD2 NA TRBV4-1 CASSQRQRESADTQYF TGCGCCAGCAGCCAAAGACAGCGGGAGTCAGCAGATACGCAGTATTTT
TRBJ2-7 NA NA TRBV30 CAWSLSSYEQYF TGTGCCTGGAGCCTGTCATCCTACGAGCAGTACTTC
TRBJ1-4 NA once TRBV27 CASSLIGATNEKLFF TGTGCCAGCAGTCTCATAGGGGCAACTAATGAAAAACTGTTTTTT
TRBJ2-3 NA NA TRBV10-3 CAISESLASGTDTQYF TGTGCCATCAGTGAGTCTTTGGCTAGCGGCACAGATACGCAGTATTTT
TRBJ1-5 NA NA TRBV6-6 CASTAEGSNQPQHF TGTGCCAGCACTGCTGAGGGAAGCAATCAGCCCCAGCATTTT
TRBJ2-1 TRBD2 NA TRBV9 CASSPAGPYVYNEQFF TGTGCCAGCAGCCCAGCGGGGCCATACGTGTACAATGAGCAGTTCTTC
TRBJ2-1 TRBD2 NA TRBV19 CASSLGGGPYNEQFF TGTGCCAGTAGTCTCGGGGGAGGGCCATACAATGAGCAGTTCTTC
TRBJ2-1 NA NA TRBV6-1 CASSEAGWRSNNPQFF TGTGCCAGCAGTGAAGCGGGGTGGCGGTCGAATAATCCGCAGTTCTTC